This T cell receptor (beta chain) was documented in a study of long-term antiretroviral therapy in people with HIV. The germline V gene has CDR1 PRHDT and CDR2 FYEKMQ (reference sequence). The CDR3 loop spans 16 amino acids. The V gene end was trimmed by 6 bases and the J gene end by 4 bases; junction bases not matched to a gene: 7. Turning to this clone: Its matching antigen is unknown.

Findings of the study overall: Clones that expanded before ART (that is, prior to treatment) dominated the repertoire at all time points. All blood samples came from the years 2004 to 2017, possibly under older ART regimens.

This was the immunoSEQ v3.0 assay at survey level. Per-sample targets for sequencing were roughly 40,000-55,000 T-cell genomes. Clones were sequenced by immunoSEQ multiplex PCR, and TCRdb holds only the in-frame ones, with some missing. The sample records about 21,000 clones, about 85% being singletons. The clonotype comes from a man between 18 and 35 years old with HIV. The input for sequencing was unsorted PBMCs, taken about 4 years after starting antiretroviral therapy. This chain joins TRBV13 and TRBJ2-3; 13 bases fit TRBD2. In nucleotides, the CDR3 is TGTGCCAGCAGGGGACCGGGGACTAGCGGGGCAGATACGCAGTATTTT. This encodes CASRGPGTSGADTQYF.